The T cell receptor beta chain under discussion was sequenced for a study of cytomegalovirus exposure and HLA in healthy donors. For the study at large: The use of the same platform for the 100 to 150 validation repertoires and the 600 to 800 first-cohort repertoires was reported by a later analysis.

Separation from the roughly 670-subject first cohort characterized the roughly 120-subject validation cohort, to which the donors belonged. Assay used: immunoSEQ multiplex PCR; TCRdb lists only in-frame clones, some missing. Counted here are 35,000 to 40,000 clones, around 93% occurring once; the ten biggest clones make up 3% to 3.5%. General study findings and limits: Whilst most TCR sequences proved rare, a subset of public TCRs occurred across many donors. It was confirmed in vitro that three of the CMV-associated chains were specific for CMV antigens.

In its sample, this clone was seen once. Its specificity is unknown. The sequence derives from a man aged 18 to 30 in good health and CMV-seronegative. The sample was PBMCs.

Here the CDR3 DNA reads TGTGCCAGCAGCTTAGCGGCAGGGGCCAATGAAAAACTGTTTTTT. This gives the protein CASSLAAGANEKLFF. The chain links TRBV13 to TRBJ1-4, with a tentative D call TRBD1 (6 bases). Trimming left V 1 base short and J 5 bases short, with 11 bases between. The CDR3 runs 15 residues. CDR1 is PRHDT and CDR2 is FYEKMQ in the germline V gene (reference sequence).